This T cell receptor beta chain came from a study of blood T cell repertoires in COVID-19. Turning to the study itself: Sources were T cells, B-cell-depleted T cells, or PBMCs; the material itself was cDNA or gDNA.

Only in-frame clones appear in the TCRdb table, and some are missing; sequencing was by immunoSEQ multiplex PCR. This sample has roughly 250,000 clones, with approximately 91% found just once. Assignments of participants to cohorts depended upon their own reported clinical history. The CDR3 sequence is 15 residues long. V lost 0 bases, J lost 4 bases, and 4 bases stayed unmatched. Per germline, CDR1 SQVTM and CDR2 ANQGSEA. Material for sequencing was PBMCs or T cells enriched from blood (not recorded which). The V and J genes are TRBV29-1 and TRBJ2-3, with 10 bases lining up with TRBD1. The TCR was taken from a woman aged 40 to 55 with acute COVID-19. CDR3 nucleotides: TGCAGCGTTGAAGAATGGGACAGGGGCCCAGATACGCAGTATTTT. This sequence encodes CSVEEWDRGPDTQYF.